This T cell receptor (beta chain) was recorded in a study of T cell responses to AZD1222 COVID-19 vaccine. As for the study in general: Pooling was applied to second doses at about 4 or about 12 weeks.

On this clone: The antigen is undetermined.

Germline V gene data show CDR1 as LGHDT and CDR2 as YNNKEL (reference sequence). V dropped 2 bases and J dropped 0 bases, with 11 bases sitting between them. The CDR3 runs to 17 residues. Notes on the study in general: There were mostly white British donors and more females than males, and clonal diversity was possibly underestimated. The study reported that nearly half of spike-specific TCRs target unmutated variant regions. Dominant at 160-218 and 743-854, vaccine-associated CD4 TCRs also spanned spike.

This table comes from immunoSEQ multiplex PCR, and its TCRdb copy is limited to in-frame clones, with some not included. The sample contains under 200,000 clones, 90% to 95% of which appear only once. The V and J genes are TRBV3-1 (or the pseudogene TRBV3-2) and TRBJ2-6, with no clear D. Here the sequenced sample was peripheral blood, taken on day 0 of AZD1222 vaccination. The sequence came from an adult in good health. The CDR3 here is CASSQRASLSGANVLTF. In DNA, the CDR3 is TGTGCCAGCAGCCAACGGGCGTCCCTCTCTGGGGCCAACGTCCTGACTTTC.